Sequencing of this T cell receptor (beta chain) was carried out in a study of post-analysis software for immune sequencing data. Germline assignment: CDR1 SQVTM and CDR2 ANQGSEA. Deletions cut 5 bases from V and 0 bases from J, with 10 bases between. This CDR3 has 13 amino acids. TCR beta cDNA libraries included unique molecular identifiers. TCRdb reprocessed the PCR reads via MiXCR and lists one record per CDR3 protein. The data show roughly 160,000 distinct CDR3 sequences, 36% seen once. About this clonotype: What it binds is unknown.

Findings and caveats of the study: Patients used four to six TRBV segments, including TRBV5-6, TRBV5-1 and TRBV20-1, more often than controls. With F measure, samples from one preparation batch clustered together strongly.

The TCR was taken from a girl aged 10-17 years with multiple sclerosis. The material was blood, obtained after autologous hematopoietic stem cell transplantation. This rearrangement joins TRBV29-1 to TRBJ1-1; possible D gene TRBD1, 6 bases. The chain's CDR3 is CSVTGPLNTEAFF. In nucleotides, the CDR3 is TGCAGCGTTACAGGGCCCCTGAACACTGAAGCTTTCTTT.